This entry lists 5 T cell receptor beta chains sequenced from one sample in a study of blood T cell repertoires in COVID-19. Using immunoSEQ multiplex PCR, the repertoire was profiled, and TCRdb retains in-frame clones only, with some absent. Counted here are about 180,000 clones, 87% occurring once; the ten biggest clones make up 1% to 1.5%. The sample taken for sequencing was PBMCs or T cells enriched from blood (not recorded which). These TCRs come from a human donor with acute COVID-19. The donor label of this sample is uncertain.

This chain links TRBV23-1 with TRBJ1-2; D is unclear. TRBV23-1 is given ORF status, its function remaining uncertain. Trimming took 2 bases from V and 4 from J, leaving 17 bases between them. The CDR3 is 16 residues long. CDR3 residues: CASSQHRSSSSYGYTF. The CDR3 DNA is TGCGCCAGCAGTCAACACCGTTCCTCCTCTAGCTATGGCTACACCTTC.

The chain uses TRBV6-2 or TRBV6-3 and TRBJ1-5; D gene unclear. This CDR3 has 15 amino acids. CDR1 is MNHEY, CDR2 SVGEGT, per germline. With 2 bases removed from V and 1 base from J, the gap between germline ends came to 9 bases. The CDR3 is CASSYGRVSNQPQHF. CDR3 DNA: TGTGCCAGCAGTTACGGGAGGGTGAGCAATCAGCCCCAGCATTTT.

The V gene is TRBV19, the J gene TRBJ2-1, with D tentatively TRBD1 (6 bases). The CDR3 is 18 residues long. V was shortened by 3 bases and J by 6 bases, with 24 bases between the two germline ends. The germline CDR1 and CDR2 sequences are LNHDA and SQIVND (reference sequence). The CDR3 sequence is CASSILPGESEGVNEQFF. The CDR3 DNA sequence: TGTGCCAGTAGTATCCTCCCGGGCGAGTCCGAGGGGGTCAATGAGCAGTTCTTC.

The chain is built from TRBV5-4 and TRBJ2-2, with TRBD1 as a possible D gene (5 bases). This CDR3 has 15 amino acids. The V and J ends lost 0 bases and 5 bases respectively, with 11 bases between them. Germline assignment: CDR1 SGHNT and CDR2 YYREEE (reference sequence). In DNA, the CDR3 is TGTGCCAGCAGCTTGGCGGCAGGGCAAACCGGGGAGCTGTTTTTT. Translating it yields CASSLAAGQTGELFF.

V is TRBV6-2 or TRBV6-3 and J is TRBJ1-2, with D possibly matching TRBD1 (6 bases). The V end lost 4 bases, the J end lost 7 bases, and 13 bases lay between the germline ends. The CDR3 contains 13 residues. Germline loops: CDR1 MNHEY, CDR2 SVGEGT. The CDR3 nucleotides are TGTGCCAGCAGTTCCGGACAGATGATTGGCTACACCTTC. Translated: CASSSGQMIGYTF.